These T cell receptor beta chains were read from a single sample in a study of blood T cells in healthy people across ages. TCRdb independently ran MiXCR on the 5' RACE reads; one entry per CDR3 protein. The table has more than 600,000 distinct CDR3 sequences, around 25% seen once. Another study also made use of these data, one on T cells of mothers and their children.

The sequenced sample was blood. These TCRs come from a boy aged 5-17 years in good health. The CDR3 runs from the conserved cysteine through the conserved F or W.

>TRBJ2-7|TRBV4-1
CASSLATGYSYEQYF
>-|TRBV20-1
CSARKGQGRSSYEQYF
>TRBJ2-2|TRBV5-1
CASSLVPPTSNTGELFF
>TRBJ2-5|TRBV6-5
CASSARQGQGEQYF
>TRBJ2-1|TRBV28
CASSLSGGPVDEQFF
>TRBJ2-7|TRBV6-2/TRBV6-3
CASRGGGAGDYEQYF
>TRBJ2-3|TRBV7-3
CASSPNSGSKGKDTQYF
>TRBJ2-4|TRBV2
CASSGRSNVAIQYF
>TRBJ2-1|TRBV12-5
CASGLVSLYNEQFF
>TRBJ2-2|TRBV9
CASSPSTGRGELFF